This passage covers 9 T cell receptor beta chains from one sample sequenced in a study of neurological immune-mediated disorders. TCRdb re-derived calls from the 5' RACE reads in MiXCR, one entry per CDR3 protein. The sample consists of 40,000 to 55,000 distinct CDR3 sequences, just under 6% of them appearing once. Sequencing used CD4+ T cells from blood. The receptors originated from a young woman with multiple sclerosis.

At least ten counts were recorded for this clonotype. The J gene is TRBJ2-7, the V gene TRBV27; D is possibly TRBD1 (6 bases). The CDR3 length is 13 residues. The V gene's germline CDR1 is MNHEY and CDR2 SMNVEV (reference sequence). The ends were cut back, 4 bases at V and 1 base at J, with 8 bases in the middle. This CDR3 reads CASSSRGSYEQYF. The CDR3 coding sequence is TGTGCCAGCAGTTCCAGGGGATCCTACGAGCAGTACTTC.

The rearrangement joins TRBV20-1 to TRBJ2-5; D gene ambiguous. CDR3 length equals 14 residues. CDR1 is DFQATT and CDR2 is SNEGSKA in the germline V gene (reference sequence). Trimming took off 1 base at V and 4 bases at J, with 13 bases between the two ends. CDR3 protein: CSARVDSVRETQYF. The CDR3 DNA reads TGCAGTGCTAGAGTTGACTCCGTGAGAGAGACCCAGTACTTC.

This clonotype came up many times. This rearrangement joins TRBV20-1 to TRBJ1-1, with 9 bases fitting TRBD1. Germline CDR1 DFQATT, CDR2 SNEGSKA (reference sequence). The CDR3 has 15 amino acids. V shed 1 base and J 5 bases; nucleotides not matched to a gene: 8. CDR3 in amino acids: CSARVATGGRTEAFF. For the CDR3, the DNA is TGCAGTGCTAGAGTTGCGACAGGGGGGAGGACTGAAGCTTTCTTT.

The table lists this clonotype with many counts. The V and J genes are TRBV7-3 and TRBJ2-3, with D perhaps assigned TRBD1 or TRBD2 (5 bases each). The CDR3 sequence is 13 residues long. CDR1 is SGHTA and CDR2 is FQGTGA in the germline V gene. The V end lost 5 bases, the J end lost 6 bases, and 12 bases lay between the germline ends. The CDR3 is CASSPGRDDTQYF. The CDR3 DNA reads TGTGCCAGCAGCCCCGGCAGGGACGATACGCAGTATTTT.

This clonotype was detected ten times or more. The chain links TRBV5-5 to TRBJ2-2; D call uncertain. This CDR3 spans 16 amino acids. Trimming pared 2 bases from V and 0 bases from J, leaving 11 bases between. The germline gives CDR1 SGHKS, CDR2 YYEKEE (reference sequence). Here the CDR3 reads CASSFIPGANTGELFF. As DNA, the CDR3 is TGTGCCAGCAGCTTTATCCCAGGCGCGAACACCGGGGAGCTGTTTTTT.

In this sample, this clonotype turned up many times. This chain links TRBV5-1 with TRBJ2-2; 9 bases agree with TRBD2. Germline CDR1 is SGHRS and CDR2 is YFSETQ. The CDR3 runs to 17 residues. With 1 base clipped from V and 1 base from J, the junction kept 5 bases outside the gene matches. CDR3 in DNA: TGCGCCAGCAGCTTGAGCCTAGCGGGATTGAACACCGGGGAGCTGTTTTTT. It codes for CASSLSLAGLNTGELFF.

This clonotype was detected many times. The rearrangement joins TRBV6-5 to TRBJ1-2, with D perhaps matching TRBD1 (5 bases). V shed 7 bases and J shed 8 bases, with 17 bases lying between them. Germline V gene lookup returns CDR1 MNHEY and CDR2 SVGAGI. This CDR3 spans 13 amino acids. The CDR3 region is CASKETELGGYTF. The CDR3 DNA sequence: TGTGCCAGCAAGGAGACAGAGCTGGGCGGCTACACCTTC.

A remark on this clonotype: This may be a read error: a much more frequent sequence differs by one nucleotide. V and J are TRBV4-1 and TRBJ1-6; D not resolved. Germline V gives CDR1 MGHRA, CDR2 YSYEKL. CDR3 size: 17 residues. DNA of the CDR3: TGCGCCAACAGCCAAGATGGACGGCAGGTGTATAATTCACCCCTCCACTTT. The encoded protein is CANSQDGRQVYNSPLHF.

There are many counts of this clonotype. The chain combines TRBV6-6 with TRBJ1-4; 8 nucleotides line up with TRBD1. The CDR3 spans 17 residues. Germline trimming cut 4 bases from V and 8 bases from J; bases unmatched to any gene: 15. Germline CDR1 MNHNY, CDR2 SVGAGI (reference sequence). CDR3 bases: TGTGCCAGCAGTTTTCTGATCGGACAGGGCCGTCCCGAAAAACTGTTTTTT. The encoded protein is CASSFLIGQGRPEKLFF.